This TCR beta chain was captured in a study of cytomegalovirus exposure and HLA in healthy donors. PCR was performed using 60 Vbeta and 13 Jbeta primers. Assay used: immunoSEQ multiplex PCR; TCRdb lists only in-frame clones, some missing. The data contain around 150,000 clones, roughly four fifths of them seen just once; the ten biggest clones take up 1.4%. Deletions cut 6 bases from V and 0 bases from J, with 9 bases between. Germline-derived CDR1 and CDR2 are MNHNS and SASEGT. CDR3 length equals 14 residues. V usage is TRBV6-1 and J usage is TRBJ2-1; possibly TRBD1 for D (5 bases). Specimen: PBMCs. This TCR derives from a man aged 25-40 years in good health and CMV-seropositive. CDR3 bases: TGTGCCAGCAGGGATGACAGCTCCTACAATGAGCAGTTCTTC. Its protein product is CASRDDSSYNEQFF.